This TCR beta chain was sequenced in a study of blood T cells in healthy people across ages. Points from the study as a whole: The study found more naive CD4+ cells and higher diversity in long-lived than aged donors.

The CDR3 is made up of 16 amino acids. The V gene lost 5 bases and the J gene lost 0 bases, with 15 bases spanning the gap. Germline values: CDR1 SGHDN, CDR2 FVKESK. The sample, approximately 10 milliliters of peripheral blood, was drawn from each donor. Per sample, a minimum of 6 million PBMCs were isolated. The second PCR ran roughly 7 to 12 cycles with a sample-barcoded 5' primer and J-beta primers. Each cDNA molecule was tagged by a template-switch adaptor with 12 random nucleotides. MiXCR, run by TCRdb on the 5' RACE reads, gives a single entry per CDR3 protein. This sample has hundreds of thousands of distinct CDR3 sequences; under 30% occur once, and the top ten carry 17%. This clonotype has ten or more counts. Its antigen is not identified.

Sequenced input: blood. The clonotype comes from a woman older than 75 in good health. The chain links TRBV14 to TRBJ2-3; possible D gene TRBD1, 5 bases. CDR3 protein: CASSTLRQTSTDTQYF. The CDR3 DNA reads as TGTGCCAGCAGCACCCTCCGACAGACTAGCACAGATACGCAGTATTTT.